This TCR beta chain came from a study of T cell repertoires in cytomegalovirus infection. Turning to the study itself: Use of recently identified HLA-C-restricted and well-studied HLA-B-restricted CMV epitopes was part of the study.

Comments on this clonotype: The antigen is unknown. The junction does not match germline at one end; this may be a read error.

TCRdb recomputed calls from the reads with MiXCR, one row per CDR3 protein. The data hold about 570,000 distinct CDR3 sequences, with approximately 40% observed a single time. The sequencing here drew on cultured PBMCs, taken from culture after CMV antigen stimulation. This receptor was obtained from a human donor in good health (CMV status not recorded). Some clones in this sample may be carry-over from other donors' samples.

The CDR3 bases are TGTGCCAGCAGCCCGGTCGGGGCCACCTCCCACGAGCAGTACTTC. It specifies CASSPVGATSHEQYF. V gene TRBV7-2 combines with J gene TRBJ2-7; the D gene could be TRBD1 or TRBD2 (5 bases each). The germline gives CDR1 SGHTA, CDR2 FQGNSA. The CDR3 is 15 amino acids. The full variable domain, completed using reference TRBV7-2 and TRBJ2-7, is GAGVSQSPSNKVTEKGKDVELRCDPISGHTALYWYRQSLGQGLEFLIYFQGNSAPDKSGLPSDRFSAERTGGSVSTLTIQRTQQEDSAVYLCASSPVGATSHEQYFGPGTRLTVT.